What follows is one T cell receptor beta chain and its context. Its specific antigen is unknown. Base quality data are lacking; no much larger clone is found one base away. The time point label for this specimen denotes: about 28 days (+/-7) after the second vaccine dose. Per the publication, the treatment or condition label means: meningococcal conjugate vaccine given as trial control. Vaccinee samples came from UK trials COV001 and COV002, including a single-blind randomized controlled phase 2/3 trial of AZD1222 (ChAdOx1 nCoV-19) in healthy adults. Trial participant PBMC samples were collected at day 0 and day 28 after the second dose for TCRbeta chain sequencing. The data were obtained in a study of T cell responses to AZD1222 COVID-19 vaccine (dated by TCRdb to the early 2020s). Turning to the overall study: A total of 233 trial participants underwent TCR sequencing, of whom approximately 200 had received two doses of AZD1222 and around 26 had received two doses of the MenACWY control vaccine. Trial participants were enrolled by age into subgroups of 18-55, 56-69 and 70-plus years, and roughly 160, 29 and 62 TCR-sequenced participants, respectively, were included in these subgroups. Study-wide findings and limitations: A significant rise in spike-specific TCR breadth and depth was observed after two AZD1222 doses relative to day 0 and relative to MenACWY recipients. Because no samples from the day 14 peak response were available, repertoires could be characterized only after the peak T cell response. In the small 56-69-year group, the increase in depth fell short of significance, most likely because of low power. Reportedly, close to half of the unique spike-specific TCRs recognized epitopes lying outside the regions that are mutated in the B.1.351 and B.1.1.7 variants. Most participants were white British and females outnumbered males, and the authors suggested that clonal diversity may have been underestimated. Only five or six AZD1222 recipients were SARS-CoV-2 seropositive at baseline, limiting conclusions about previously exposed vaccinees. The whole spike protein was spanned by vaccine-associated CD4 TCRs, and dominant responses were seen in regions 160-218 and 743-854.

The CDR3 regions of human TCRbeta chains were analyzed by immunosequencing. As for how the authors treated the data: Repertoire TCRs were matched against a reference library of SARS-CoV-2-specific TCRs generated with the MIRA antigen-specificity platform. Breadth was defined as the fraction of unique TCRs that were SARS-CoV-2-associated, and depth was defined as the fraction of total T cells that were SARS-CoV-2-associated. Using the MIRA data, every spike-specific TCR was mapped to the spike region that the TCR reacted to and assigned to either a CD4 or a CD8 class. Log10-transformed breadth and depth values were compared by one-way ANOVA with Sidak's multiple comparisons tests. Here the immuneACCESS table is served through TCRdb, limited to in-frame sequences with V and J called. Missing clones are a known gap in these copies; in checked studies unresolved V genes cover under half, and the rest lacks a known reason. Clonal size and the V and J genes are those of that table, whereas D and trimming came from the DNA. The sample profile shows around 75,000 clones; around 89% of them were found once. Clones ranked in the top ten supply 9% to 10% of the sample.

As encoded in the germline V gene (reference sequence), CDR1 is SGHNT while CDR2 is YYREEE. Including cysteine and phenylalanine, the CDR3 has 15 amino acids. Only CDR3 DNA is held: 45 bases, read in frame from base 1. V is clipped by 1 base and J by 7 bases, and the sequence between their germline boundaries is 12 bases long. This clonotype was sampled from an adult who received the MenACWY meningococcal vaccine as a control. The chain employs TRBV5-4 and TRBJ1-6; TRBD1 is a possible D gene, resting on 6 matching bases. The sample consisted of peripheral blood, taken 28 days after the second dose of the MenACWY control vaccine. Here is the DNA: TGTGCCAGCAGCTTGCTGGCAGGGGCCAATTCACCCCTCCACTTT. This codes for CASSLLAGANSPLHF.